These T cell receptor beta chains were read from a single sample in a study of CD8+ T cells in alopecia areata. The assay was immunoSEQ multiplex PCR, and TCRdb's table has in-frame clones only and misses some. The table records about 140,000 clones, about 85% of them present only once. Sequenced material: CD8+ T cells sorted from blood, taken at week 4, from a patient treated with tofacitinib. These receptors were taken from a human donor with alopecia areata. Both conserved end residues are part of each CDR3. The order of the fields is V gene, clone size, D gene, J gene, CDR3 DNA, CDR3 protein. The D gene is left open where the match is weak. Some rows have no size entry. The others give once, few or many, or a class for an expanded clone.

V: TRBV4-2
size: few
D: NA
J: TRBJ2-2
DNA: TGTGCCAGCAGCCCACTCCCTAACACCGGGGAGCTGTTTTTT
CDR3: CASSPLPNTGELFF

V: TRBV15
size: NA
D: TRBD2
J: TRBJ2-3
DNA: TGTGCCACCAGAACACGGGGGGGCTCAGATACGCAGTATTTT
CDR3: CATRTRGGSDTQYF

V: TRBV9
size: NA
D: NA
J: TRBJ2-7
DNA: TGTGCCAGCAGCGTAGCCGGGGAATTAGTCTACGAGCAGTACTTC
CDR3: CASSVAGELVYEQYF

V: TRBV2
size: NA
D: TRBD1
J: TRBJ2-7
DNA: TGTGCCAGCATTGGACAGGGCCCATACGAGCAGTACTTC
CDR3: CASIGQGPYEQYF

V: TRBV7-9
size: NA
D: NA
J: TRBJ1-4
DNA: TGTGCCAGCTCTCGCCTGGGGGAAAAACTGTTTTTT
CDR3: CASSRLGEKLFF

V: TRBV27
size: NA
D: NA
J: TRBJ1-6
DNA: TGTGCCAGCAAAGGACAGTCTGCCCCCCTCCACTTT
CDR3: CASKGQSAPLHF

V: TRBV2
size: NA
D: TRBD1
J: TRBJ2-7
DNA: TGTGCCAGCAGCCCAACCACAGGGGTCTACGAGCAGTACTTC
CDR3: CASSPTTGVYEQYF

V: TRBV5-1
size: NA
D: TRBD2
J: TRBJ2-3
DNA: TGCGCCAGCAGCTGGGGGCGGCTAGCGGGAGCTGAGACAGATACGCAGTATTTT
CDR3: CASSWGRLAGAETDTQYF

V: TRBV5-4
size: NA
D: NA
J: TRBJ2-1
DNA: TGTGCCAGCAAGGGGGGAACCTACAATGAGCAGTTCTTC
CDR3: CASKGGTYNEQFF

V: TRBV27
size: NA
D: NA
J: TRBJ2-7
DNA: TGTGCCAGCAGCCAGGGGGGTTACGAGCAGTACTTC
CDR3: CASSQGGYEQYF

V: TRBV30
size: NA
D: TRBD2
J: TRBJ2-1
DNA: TGTGCCTGGAGAAAACTAGCGGGGGGGCCCAATGAGCAGTTCTTC
CDR3: CAWRKLAGGPNEQFF

V: TRBV7-6
size: NA
D: NA
J: TRBJ1-1
DNA: TGTGCCAGCAGCTTAGGTGGGGCGGGGACTGAAGCTTTCTTT
CDR3: CASSLGGAGTEAFF

V: TRBV7-8
size: once
D: NA
J: TRBJ2-3
DNA: TGTGCCAGCAGCCCGGACCTTAGCACAGATACGCAGTATTTT
CDR3: CASSPDLSTDTQYF

V: TRBV4-1
size: NA
D: NA
J: TRBJ2-7
DNA: TGCGCCAGCAGCCAAGGGCGTGGGGACCACGAGCAGTACTTC
CDR3: CASSQGRGDHEQYF

V: TRBV29-1
size: NA
D: NA
J: TRBJ2-1
DNA: TGCAGCGCCCAAGCGGTAGTCAGCTCCTACAATGAGCAGTTCTTC
CDR3: CSAQAVVSSYNEQFF

V: TRBV9
size: NA
D: NA
J: TRBJ1-1
DNA: TGTGCCAGCAGCGTAGAGGGTTTAGGTGAAGCTTTCTTT
CDR3: CASSVEGLGEAFF

V: TRBV7-2
size: NA
D: NA
J: TRBJ2-2
DNA: TGTGCCAGCAGCTCCTCTGGACAGTTCACCGGGGAGCTGTTTTTT
CDR3: CASSSSGQFTGELFF

V: TRBV29-1
size: NA
D: TRBD1
J: TRBJ2-3
DNA: TGCAGCGCTACAGGGGGCGCCCCCTCGGGTACGCAGTATTTT
CDR3: CSATGGAPSGTQYF

V: TRBV25-1
size: NA
D: NA
J: TRBJ1-5
DNA: TGTGCCAGCAGTCCCAAGGGTAGGGGCAATCAGCCCCAGCATTTT
CDR3: CASSPKGRGNQPQHF

V: TRBV5-4
size: few
D: NA
J: TRBJ2-2
DNA: TGTGCCAGCAGCTTGGCAGGGGGGAGCACCGGGGAGCTGTTTTTT
CDR3: CASSLAGGSTGELFF